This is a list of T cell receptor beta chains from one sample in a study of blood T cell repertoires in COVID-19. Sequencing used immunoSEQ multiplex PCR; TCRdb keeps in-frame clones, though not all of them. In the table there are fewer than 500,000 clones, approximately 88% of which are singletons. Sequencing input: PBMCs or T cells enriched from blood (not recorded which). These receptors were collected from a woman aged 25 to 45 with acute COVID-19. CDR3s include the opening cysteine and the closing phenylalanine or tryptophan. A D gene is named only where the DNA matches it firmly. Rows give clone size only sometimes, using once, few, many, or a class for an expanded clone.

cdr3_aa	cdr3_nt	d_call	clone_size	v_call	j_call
CSVERWGGGPEKLFF	TGCAGCGTTGAGAGGTGGGGGGGCGGTCCTGAAAAACTGTTTTTT	NA	NA	TRBV29-1	TRBJ1-4
CASRSGADRHQPQHF	TGTGCCAGTAGATCCGGGGCCGACAGGCATCAGCCCCAGCATTTT	NA	NA	TRBV19	TRBJ1-5
CASSLGQIDEQYF	TGTGCCAGCTCACTGGGACAGATAGACGAGCAGTACTTC	TRBD1	NA	TRBV18	TRBJ2-7
CASSLVLGVISYNEQFF	TGTGCCAGCAGCTTAGTCCTCGGGGTGATCTCCTACAATGAGCAGTTCTTC	NA	NA	TRBV11-2	TRBJ2-1
CASSNPRPGQGGTEAFF	TGTGCCAGCAGCAACCCACGCCCGGGACAGGGAGGCACTGAAGCTTTCTTT	TRBD1	NA	TRBV9	TRBJ1-1
CASSPGDQPQHF	TGTGCCAGCAGCCCGGGGGATCAGCCCCAGCATTTT	NA	NA	TRBV5-5	TRBJ1-5
CASSLGQITYEQYF	TGTGCCAGCTCACTGGGACAGATTACCTACGAGCAGTACTTC	TRBD1	NA	TRBV18	TRBJ2-7
CASSLLVNSGLFF	TGTGCCAGCAGCTTGCTGGTGAACAGCGGACTGTTTTTT	NA	NA	TRBV5-6	TRBJ1-4
CASSLRPGQGAGNEKLFF	TGTGCCAGCAGTTTAAGGCCGGGACAGGGGGCGGGTAATGAAAAACTGTTTTTT	TRBD1	NA	TRBV27	TRBJ1-4
CASGSSRSNQPQHF	TGTGCCAGCGGCTCCTCGAGGAGCAATCAGCCCCAGCATTTT	NA	NA	TRBV7-3	TRBJ1-5
CASSAGGLNAEAFF	TGCGCCAGCAGCGCGGGAGGACTGAACGCTGAAGCTTTCTTT	NA	NA	TRBV5-1	TRBJ1-1
CASSPRDREAAAPDEQFF	TGTGCCAGCAGCCCCCGGGACAGGGAGGCGGCAGCCCCCGATGAGCAGTTCTTC	TRBD1	once	TRBV4-2	TRBJ2-1
CATSDLQGYEQYF	TGTGCCACCAGTGATTTGCAGGGATACGAGCAGTACTTC	NA	NA	TRBV24-1	TRBJ2-7
CASRETGTYGYTF	TGTGCCAGCAGGGAGACAGGGACCTATGGCTACACCTTC	TRBD1	NA	TRBV5-6	TRBJ1-2
CATRQGSQETQYF	TGTGCCACAAGACAGGGCTCCCAAGAGACCCAGTACTTC	TRBD1	NA	TRBV12-5	TRBJ2-5
CASSHADRGTEAFF	TGCGCCAGCAGCCACGCGGACAGGGGGACTGAAGCTTTCTTT	TRBD1	NA	TRBV4-3	TRBJ1-1
CASSKTFWETQYF	TGTGCCAGTAGTAAGACATTCTGGGAGACCCAGTACTTC	NA	NA	TRBV19	TRBJ2-5
CASSLGTASTDTQYF	TGTGCCAGCAGTCTCGGGACTGCAAGCACAGATACGCAGTATTTT	NA	NA	TRBV6-1	TRBJ2-3
CASSLSPLAGGRPTQYF	TGTGCCAGCAGTCTTTCCCCCCTAGCGGGGGGTCGCCCGACCCAGTACTTC	TRBD2	NA	TRBV27	TRBJ2-5
CASSFSGRGEAFF	TGTGCCAGCAGCTTTTCTGGACGGGGAGAAGCTTTCTTT	NA	NA	TRBV11-3	TRBJ1-1
CASSLLSSGANVLTF	TGTGCCAGCAGCTTGCTTAGCTCTGGGGCCAACGTCCTGACTTTC	NA	NA	TRBV5-5	TRBJ2-6
CASSQDRGYEQYF	TGCGCCAGCAGCCAGGACAGGGGCTACGAGCAGTACTTC	TRBD1	once	TRBV5-1	TRBJ2-7
CASSQGIQGIPYEQYF	TGTGCCAGCAGCCAAGGTATCCAGGGTATCCCCTACGAGCAGTACTTC	NA	NA	TRBV3-1/TRBV3-2	TRBJ2-7
CASSLGAGGRGELFF	TGTGCCAGCAGTTTAGGGGCAGGGGGTCGGGGGGAGCTGTTTTTT	TRBD1	NA	TRBV27	TRBJ2-2
CASSHSGDGQPQHF	TGTGCCAGCAGCCATTCGGGGGATGGTCAGCCCCAGCATTTT	NA	NA	TRBV4-2	TRBJ1-5
CASRVGEKLFF	TGTGCCAGCCGGGTCGGTGAAAAACTGTTTTTT	NA	NA	TRBV6-6	TRBJ1-4
CASSQDDGYNEKLFF	TGTGCCAGCAGCCAAGATGACGGGTATAATGAAAAACTGTTTTTT	NA	NA	TRBV14	TRBJ1-4
CASSVDRALSYEQYF	TGTGCCAGCAGCGTAGACAGGGCCCTCTCCTACGAGCAGTACTTC	TRBD1	NA	TRBV7-8	TRBJ2-7
CASSDGGPRDEKLFF	TGTGCCAGTAGCGACGGGGGGCCGAGGGATGAAAAACTGTTTTTT	NA	NA	TRBV19	TRBJ1-4
CASSGNIDRAGNTIYF	TGTGCCAGCTCAGGAAATATTGACAGGGCTGGAAACACCATATATTTT	TRBD1	NA	TRBV18	TRBJ1-3
CASSQDPAPRTRNEQFF	TGCGCCAGCAGCCAAGACCCAGCCCCCCGGACAAGGAATGAGCAGTTCTTC	NA	NA	TRBV4-3	TRBJ2-1
CSASRDSQIYNSPLHF	TGCAGTGCTAGTCGTGACAGCCAGATTTATAATTCACCCCTCCACTTT	NA	NA	TRBV20-1	TRBJ1-6
CASRALAGGYNEQFF	TGTGCCAGCAGGGCGCTAGCGGGGGGCTACAATGAGCAGTTCTTC	TRBD2	few	TRBV7-8	TRBJ2-1
CASSYLLGGVGYGYTF	TGTGCCAGCAGTTATCTCTTGGGGGGGGTTGGCTATGGCTACACCTTC	NA	NA	TRBV6-9	TRBJ1-2
CASRPKGFYGYTF	TGTGCCAGCAGACCTAAGGGGTTCTATGGCTACACCTTC	NA	NA	TRBV27	TRBJ1-2
CSVWQGPLYGYTF	TGCAGCGTTTGGCAGGGGCCACTTTATGGCTACACCTTC	NA	NA	TRBV29-1	TRBJ1-2
CSVAWVRAEAFF	TGCAGCGTCGCTTGGGTCCGGGCTGAAGCTTTCTTT	NA	NA	TRBV29-1	TRBJ1-1
CASSGPSGGSNEQFF	TGCGCCAGCAGTGGACCTAGCGGGGGGTCTAATGAGCAGTTCTTC	TRBD2	NA	TRBV10-1	TRBJ2-1
CASSLMGRVYEQYF	TGTGCCAGCAGCTTAATGGGGAGGGTTTACGAGCAGTACTTC	TRBD2	NA	TRBV7-2	TRBJ2-7
CASSPAGGGNQPQHF	TGTGCCAGCTCACCAGCAGGGGGCGGGAATCAGCCCCAGCATTTT	TRBD1	NA	TRBV18	TRBJ1-5
CASSYSTTANTEAFF	TGTGCCAGCAGTTACTCGACAACAGCGAACACTGAAGCTTTCTTT	NA	NA	TRBV6-5	TRBJ1-1
CASSFEGRSTREQYF	TGTGCCAGCAGCTTTGAGGGAAGATCAACGCGGGAGCAGTACTTC	NA	NA	TRBV11-2	TRBJ2-7